The text below deals with one TCR beta chain. Its specificity is unknown. Primers included in the PCR were 60 Vbeta and 13 Jbeta primers. In the original processing: Later reanalysis found around 80 million unique TCR beta chains, around 10 million of them shared. Repertoires were generated with immunoSEQ multiplex PCR, while TCRdb's copy carries only in-frame clones and drops some. V and J calls and clone size come straight from that table; D and trimming were deduced from the DNA. The table includes some 170,000 clones, roughly 85% detected once. Germline CDR1 and CDR2: MDHEN and SYDVKM. With 5 bases clipped from V and 4 bases from J, the junction kept 5 bases outside the gene matches. The CDR3 totals 14 residues. The sample originates from a study of cytomegalovirus exposure and HLA in healthy donors. Overall study results and limits: Earlier analysis yielded a pattern in which most TCR beta V segments were productive about 90% or about 30% of the time. A later analysis by the authors found several of the most significant clusters apparently linked to common viral pathogens.

V and J are TRBV28 and TRBJ2-1; 7 bases agree with TRBD1. Sequenced: PBMCs. The TCR originated in a man between 35 and 55 years old in good health and CMV-seropositive. CDR3 coding DNA: TGTGCCAGCAGTATTGGGACAGTTTACAATGAGCAGTTCTTC. As protein: CASSIGTVYNEQFF.